The 6 T cell receptor beta chains given below trace back to one sample, sequenced in a study of CD8 T cells in ankylosing spondylitis. Findings and limits, study-wide: One TCR beta motif, made up of roughly eight highly homologous variants, appeared characteristic of ankylosing spondylitis blood.

TCRdb reprocessed the 5' RACE reads with MiXCR, giving one entry per CDR3 protein. The table records about 500,000 distinct CDR3 sequences, roughly 5% of them present only once. For these receptors, no antigen is known. Sequenced input: blood, either unsorted or a sorted T cell fraction (not recorded which). These receptors all stem from a male donor with ankylosing spondylitis.

The V gene is TRBV2, the J gene TRBJ2-5; D gene ambiguous. The germline V gene encodes CDR1 SNHLY and CDR2 FYNNEI. This CDR3 has 14 residues. Trimming shortened V by 8 bases and J by 5 bases, and 18 bases separated the two germline ends. CDR3 in amino acids: CASATVGLGETQYF. CDR3 DNA: TGTGCCAGCGCCACAGTCGGGTTAGGGGAGACCCAGTACTTC.

This clonotype appeared a few times. The V and J genes are TRBV24-1 and TRBJ2-3, with 7 nucleotides matching TRBD1. Losses at the gene ends were 5 bases for V and 5 bases for J; bases not matched to a gene: 9. This CDR3 contains 15 residues. The germline V gene has CDR1 KGHDR and CDR2 SFDVKD. The CDR3 bases are TGTGCCACCAGTGGACCGGGACAGAGGGGAGATACGCAGTATTTT. Amino acid sequence: CATSGPGQRGDTQYF.

In this sample, this clonotype turned up many times. The genes are TRBV9 and TRBJ2-1; tentatively, D is TRBD2 (6 bases). The germline V gene has CDR1 SGDLS and CDR2 YYNGEE. V lost 0 bases, J lost 5 bases, and 12 bases lay in between. The CDR3 extends over 15 amino acids. The CDR3 spells CASSVGGDSNNEQFF. CDR3 DNA: TGTGCCAGCAGCGTAGGTGGGGACTCGAACAATGAGCAGTTCTTC.

This clonotype was seen many times. The V gene is TRBV20-1, the J gene TRBJ2-3, with TRBD2 matching 10 bases. This CDR3 is built from 14 residues. V trimming: 4 bases; J trimming: 2 bases; junction bases outside the gene matches: 3. Germline CDR1 DFQATT, CDR2 SNEGSKA (reference sequence). The CDR3 DNA is TGCAGTGCTACCAGCGGGGGGGCCACAGATACGCAGTATTTT. Encoded protein: CSATSGGATDTQYF.

This clonotype was observed at least ten times. The chain uses TRBV28 and TRBJ2-5; D might be TRBD1 or TRBD2, each matching 5 bases. Trimming shortened V by 2 bases and J by 9 bases, and 13 bases separated the two germline ends. The CDR3 contains 13 residues. Looked up from germline, CDR1 is MDHEN and CDR2 is SYDVKM. The DNA for the CDR3 is TGTGCCAGCAGTTTAGACCTTCTGGGGGCCCAGTACTTC. It specifies CASSLDLLGAQYF.

This clonotype has a count of ten or more. The chain combines TRBV4-3 with TRBJ1-3; D is unclear. Germline V gene lookup returns CDR1 LGHNA and CDR2 YSLEER. The CDR3 length is 17 residues. Trimming left V 2 bases short and J 0 bases short, with 14 bases between. Written as DNA, the CDR3 is TGCGCCAGCAGCCAATCACTGGGCACCAGCTCTGGAAACACCATATATTTT. It encodes CASSQSLGTSSGNTIYF.